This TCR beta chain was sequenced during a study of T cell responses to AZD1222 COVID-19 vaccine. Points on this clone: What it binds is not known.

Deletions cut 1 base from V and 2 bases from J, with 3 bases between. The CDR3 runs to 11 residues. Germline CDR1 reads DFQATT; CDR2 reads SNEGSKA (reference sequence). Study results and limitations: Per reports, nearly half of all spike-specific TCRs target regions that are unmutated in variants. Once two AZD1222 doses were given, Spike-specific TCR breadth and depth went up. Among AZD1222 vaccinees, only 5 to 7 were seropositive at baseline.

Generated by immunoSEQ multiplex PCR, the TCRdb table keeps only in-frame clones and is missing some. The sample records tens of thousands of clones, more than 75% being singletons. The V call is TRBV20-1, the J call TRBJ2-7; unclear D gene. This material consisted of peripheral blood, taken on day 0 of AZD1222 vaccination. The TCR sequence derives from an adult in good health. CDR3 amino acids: CSARGPYEQYF. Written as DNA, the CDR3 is TGCAGTGCTAGAGGCCCCTACGAGCAGTACTTC.